This TCR beta chain was sequenced in a study of T cells in Graves' hyperthyroidism and ophthalmopathy. Researchers took RNA transcripts and amplified the TCR beta CDR3 regions from them. A set of HTBI primers served as the primers for a first-round RT-PCR of the TCR CDR3. TCRdb ran MiXCR on the multiplex PCR reads and lists one entry per CDR3 protein. The data show more than 350,000 distinct CDR3 sequences, around 15% seen once. This clonotype came up many times. Trimming removed 3 bases from V and 6 bases from J, with 20 bases in between. The CDR3 spans 16 residues. The sequencing input was blood. The chain recombines TRBV12-3 or TRBV12-4 with TRBJ1-2; D is possibly TRBD1 (5 bases). This TCR was sampled from a woman younger than 45 with Graves' ophthalmopathy. CDR3 amino acids: CASSFTGILRGHGYTF. The CDR3, as DNA: TGTGCCAGCAGTTTTACCGGGATCCTTAGGGGCCATGGCTACACCTTC.